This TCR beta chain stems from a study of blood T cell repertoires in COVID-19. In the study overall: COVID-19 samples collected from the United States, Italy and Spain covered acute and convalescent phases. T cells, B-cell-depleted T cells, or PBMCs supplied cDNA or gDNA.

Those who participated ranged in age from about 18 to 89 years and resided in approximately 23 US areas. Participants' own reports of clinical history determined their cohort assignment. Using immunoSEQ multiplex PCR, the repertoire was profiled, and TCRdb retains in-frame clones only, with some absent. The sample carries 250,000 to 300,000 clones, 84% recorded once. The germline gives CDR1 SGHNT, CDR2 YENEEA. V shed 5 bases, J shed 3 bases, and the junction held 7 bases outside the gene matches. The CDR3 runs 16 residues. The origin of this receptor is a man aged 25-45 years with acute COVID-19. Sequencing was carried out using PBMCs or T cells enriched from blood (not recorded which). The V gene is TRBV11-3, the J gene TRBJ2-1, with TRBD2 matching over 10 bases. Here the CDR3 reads CASSRTSGTSYNEQFF. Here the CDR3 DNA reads TGTGCCAGCAGCCGGACTAGCGGAACTAGCTACAATGAGCAGTTCTTC. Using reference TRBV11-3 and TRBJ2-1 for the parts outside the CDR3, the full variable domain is EAGVVQSPRYKIIEKKQPVAFWCNPISGHNTLYWYLQNLGQGPELLIRYENEEAVDDSQLPKDRFSAERLKGVDSTLKIQPAELGDSAVYLCASSRTSGTSYNEQFFGPGTRLTVL.